A selection of T cell receptor beta chains follows, all from one sample in a study of beta chain features in type 1 diabetes. TCRdb's copy holds only in-frame clones and misses some; the assay was immunoSEQ multiplex PCR. The data hold about 930,000 clones, with 17% observed a single time. Sequencing was carried out using naive CD4+ T cells from blood. The receptors shown here come from a woman younger than 30 in good health. The CDR3 runs from the conserved cysteine through the conserved F or W. A D gene is named only where the DNA matches it firmly. Where a row states a size, it is once, few, many or the class of an expanded clone; other rows omit it.

v_gene: TRBV19
j_gene: TRBJ1-2
d_gene: NA
len: 16
abundance: NA
CDR3aa: CASSTFAWLQGGGYTF
CDR3nt: TGTGCCAGTAGTACCTTCGCGTGGTTACAGGGAGGCGGCTACACCTTC

v_gene: TRBV7-2
j_gene: TRBJ2-1
d_gene: TRBD2
len: 15
abundance: NA
CDR3aa: CASSTRLAGGNEQFF
CDR3nt: TGTGCCAGCAGCACCCGACTAGCGGGGGGAAATGAGCAGTTCTTC

v_gene: TRBV10-3
j_gene: TRBJ2-2
d_gene: NA
len: 15
abundance: few
CDR3aa: CAISGEGPNTGELFF
CDR3nt: TGTGCCATCAGTGGCGAGGGCCCGAACACCGGGGAGCTGTTTTTT

v_gene: TRBV28
j_gene: TRBJ1-3
d_gene: NA
len: 12
abundance: few
CDR3aa: CATGSSGNTIYF
CDR3nt: TGTGCCACGGGATCCTCTGGAAACACCATATATTTT

v_gene: TRBV5-6
j_gene: TRBJ1-2
d_gene: NA
len: 15
abundance: few
CDR3aa: CASSFWTAGNYGYTF
CDR3nt: TGTGCCAGCAGCTTCTGGACGGCCGGGAACTATGGCTACACCTTC

v_gene: TRBV4-3
j_gene: TRBJ2-2
d_gene: NA
len: 12
abundance: few
CDR3aa: CASSPLTGELFF
CDR3nt: TGCGCCAGCAGCCCCCTCACCGGGGAGCTGTTTTTT

v_gene: TRBV5-1
j_gene: TRBJ1-1
d_gene: NA
len: 14
abundance: few
CDR3aa: CASSVQGGDTEAFF
CDR3nt: TGCGCCAGCAGCGTACAGGGAGGGGACACTGAAGCTTTCTTT

v_gene: TRBV18
j_gene: TRBJ2-5
d_gene: NA
len: 14
abundance: few
CDR3aa: CASSPPAGDETQYF
CDR3nt: TGTGCCAGCTCACCACCAGCAGGGGACGAGACCCAGTACTTC

v_gene: TRBV20-1
j_gene: TRBJ2-7
d_gene: NA
len: 11
abundance: NA
CDR3aa: CSAAVGVEQYF
CDR3nt: TGCAGTGCGGCGGTCGGGGTCGAGCAGTACTTC

v_gene: TRBV28
j_gene: TRBJ1-2
d_gene: NA
len: 12
abundance: NA
CDR3aa: CASGRTNYGYTF
CDR3nt: TGTGCCTCCGGAAGAACTAACTATGGCTACACCTTC

v_gene: TRBV27
j_gene: TRBJ2-3
d_gene: NA
len: 16
abundance: few
CDR3aa: CASSLSVLGDSNTQYF
CDR3nt: TGTGCCAGCAGTTTATCGGTTCTGGGGGACTCCAATACGCAGTATTTT

v_gene: TRBV7-6
j_gene: TRBJ2-5
d_gene: NA
len: 14
abundance: NA
CDR3aa: CASSRAGTGETQYF
CDR3nt: TGTGCCAGCAGCCGGGCCGGGACCGGGGAGACCCAGTACTTC

v_gene: TRBV7-2
j_gene: TRBJ2-7
d_gene: TRBD1
len: 17
abundance: few
CDR3aa: CASSLMVTDRAPYEQYF
CDR3nt: TGTGCCAGCAGCTTAATGGTCACGGACAGGGCCCCATACGAGCAGTACTTC

v_gene: TRBV6-1
j_gene: TRBJ1-2
d_gene: NA
len: 14
abundance: few
CDR3aa: CASSEGGFSYGYTF
CDR3nt: TGTGCCAGCAGTGAAGGGGGATTTAGCTATGGCTACACCTTC

v_gene: TRBV4-2
j_gene: TRBJ1-5
d_gene: NA
len: 16
abundance: few
CDR3aa: CASSQGPGPSNQPQHF
CDR3nt: TGTGCCAGCAGCCAAGGGCCGGGCCCTAGCAATCAGCCCCAGCATTTT

v_gene: TRBV6-6
j_gene: TRBJ2-7
d_gene: NA
len: 15
abundance: few
CDR3aa: CASSYGGAGGYEQYF
CDR3nt: TGTGCCAGCAGTTACGGGGGCGCGGGTGGTTACGAGCAGTACTTC

v_gene: TRBV14
j_gene: TRBJ1-4
d_gene: NA
len: 16
abundance: NA
CDR3aa: CASSQDARHRAGKLFF
CDR3nt: TGTGCCAGCAGCCAAGATGCTAGGCACAGAGCTGGAAAACTGTTTTTT

v_gene: TRBV23-1
j_gene: TRBJ2-1
d_gene: TRBD2
len: 18
abundance: few
CDR3aa: CASSQSGGTSGPYYEQFF
CDR3nt: TGCGCCAGCAGTCAATCGGGGGGGACTAGCGGTCCTTACTATGAGCAGTTCTTC

v_gene: TRBV19
j_gene: TRBJ2-2
d_gene: TRBD2
len: 16
abundance: NA
CDR3aa: CASSSSGRGNTGELFF
CDR3nt: TGTGCCAGTAGTTCTAGCGGGAGAGGGAACACCGGGGAGCTGTTTTTT

v_gene: TRBV27
j_gene: TRBJ2-7
d_gene: NA
len: 13
abundance: few
CDR3aa: CASSFRQGYEQYF
CDR3nt: TGTGCCAGCAGTTTTCGTCAGGGTTACGAGCAGTACTTC

v_gene: TRBV14
j_gene: TRBJ2-3
d_gene: NA
len: 15
abundance: few
CDR3aa: CASSQGVAGTDTQYF
CDR3nt: TGTGCCAGCAGCCAAGGCGTAGCCGGTACAGATACGCAGTATTTT

v_gene: TRBV28
j_gene: TRBJ2-5
d_gene: NA
len: 14
abundance: NA
CDR3aa: CASGGRAGQETQYF
CDR3nt: TGTGCCAGCGGGGGCAGGGCCGGGCAAGAGACCCAGTACTTC

v_gene: TRBV7-9
j_gene: TRBJ2-2
d_gene: NA
len: 16
abundance: NA
CDR3aa: CASSFSRSRNTGELFF
CDR3nt: TGTGCCAGCAGCTTCAGCAGGAGTAGAAACACCGGGGAGCTGTTTTTT

v_gene: TRBV7-9
j_gene: TRBJ2-7
d_gene: NA
len: 16
abundance: few
CDR3aa: CASTGPRVGRHYEQYF
CDR3nt: TGTGCCAGCACCGGTCCCCGCGTCGGACGCCACTACGAGCAGTACTTC

v_gene: TRBV6-5
j_gene: TRBJ1-1
d_gene: TRBD1
len: 15
abundance: NA
CDR3aa: CASRPEDRVPTEAFF
CDR3nt: TGTGCCAGCAGACCAGAGGACAGGGTCCCCACTGAAGCTTTCTTT

v_gene: TRBV5-1
j_gene: TRBJ2-3
d_gene: NA
len: 15
abundance: few
CDR3aa: CASSWGSPRTDTQYF
CDR3nt: TGCGCCAGCAGCTGGGGCTCCCCACGCACAGATACGCAGTATTTT

v_gene: TRBV18
j_gene: TRBJ2-5
d_gene: NA
len: 13
abundance: NA
CDR3aa: CASSPIVQETQYF
CDR3nt: TGTGCCAGCTCACCGATCGTACAAGAGACCCAGTACTTC

v_gene: TRBV6-1
j_gene: TRBJ2-2
d_gene: NA
len: 13
abundance: NA
CDR3aa: CASQQGYAGELFF
CDR3nt: TGTGCCAGCCAACAGGGTTACGCCGGGGAGCTGTTTTTT

v_gene: TRBV2
j_gene: TRBJ1-1
d_gene: TRBD1
len: 17
abundance: few
CDR3aa: CASILQEHRGGTTEAFF
CDR3nt: TGTGCCAGCATTCTCCAGGAGCACAGGGGGGGGACGACTGAAGCTTTCTTT

v_gene: TRBV28
j_gene: TRBJ1-1
d_gene: NA
len: 12
abundance: few
CDR3aa: CASIPRVGEAFF
CDR3nt: TGTGCCAGCATCCCCCGGGTCGGCGAGGCTTTCTTT

v_gene: TRBV9
j_gene: TRBJ1-3
d_gene: NA
len: 14
abundance: NA
CDR3aa: CASSVLGSGNTIYF
CDR3nt: TGTGCCAGCAGCGTATTAGGCTCTGGAAACACCATATATTTT

v_gene: TRBV7-8
j_gene: TRBJ2-3
d_gene: TRBD1
len: 16
abundance: few
CDR3aa: CASSFTWTGSTDTQYF
CDR3nt: TGTGCCAGCAGCTTTACCTGGACAGGTTCCACAGATACGCAGTATTTT

v_gene: TRBV7-2
j_gene: TRBJ2-7
d_gene: NA
len: 13
abundance: NA
CDR3aa: CASSRGQFGEQYF
CDR3nt: TGTGCCAGCAGCCGAGGGCAGTTTGGGGAGCAGTACTTC

v_gene: TRBV15
j_gene: TRBJ2-1
d_gene: NA
len: 14
abundance: NA
CDR3aa: CATSRDGRRDEQFF
CDR3nt: TGTGCCACCAGCAGAGATGGCAGGAGGGATGAGCAGTTCTTC

v_gene: TRBV11-2
j_gene: TRBJ2-7
d_gene: TRBD2
len: 18
abundance: NA
CDR3aa: CASSLVGLAGRFSYEQYF
CDR3nt: TGTGCCAGCAGCTTAGTGGGACTAGCGGGGCGGTTCTCCTACGAGCAGTACTTC

v_gene: TRBV7-2
j_gene: TRBJ1-5
d_gene: NA
len: 14
abundance: few
CDR3aa: CASSLEASNQPQHF
CDR3nt: TGTGCCAGCAGCTTAGAGGCCAGCAATCAGCCCCAGCATTTT

v_gene: TRBV21-1
j_gene: TRBJ1-1
d_gene: NA
len: 17
abundance: NA
CDR3aa: CASISEGGRVVYTEAFF
CDR3nt: TGTGCCAGCATCAGCGAGGGGGGACGGGTGGTCTACACTGAAGCTTTCTTT

v_gene: TRBV25-1
j_gene: TRBJ2-7
d_gene: TRBD1
len: 15
abundance: NA
CDR3aa: CASSASGTGRKEQYF
CDR3nt: TGTGCCAGCAGTGCCTCCGGGACAGGTCGGAAAGAGCAGTACTTC

v_gene: TRBV29-1
j_gene: TRBJ2-1
d_gene: TRBD1
len: 17
abundance: few
CDR3aa: CSAPTGGLFSSYNEQFF
CDR3nt: TGCAGCGCTCCGACAGGGGGCCTTTTTAGCTCCTACAATGAGCAGTTCTTC

v_gene: TRBV5-4
j_gene: TRBJ2-3
d_gene: TRBD2
len: 16
abundance: NA
CDR3aa: CASTPGLAGPTDTQYF
CDR3nt: TGTGCCAGCACCCCGGGACTAGCGGGACCCACAGATACGCAGTATTTT

v_gene: TRBV5-1
j_gene: TRBJ2-1
d_gene: TRBD2
len: 15
abundance: few
CDR3aa: CASSITSGRYNEQFF
CDR3nt: TGCGCCAGCAGCATAACTAGCGGAAGGTACAATGAGCAGTTCTTC

v_gene: TRBV7-8
j_gene: TRBJ2-1
d_gene: TRBD1
len: 15
abundance: few
CDR3aa: CASSNRQGEYNEQFF
CDR3nt: TGTGCCAGCAGCAATCGACAGGGAGAGTACAATGAGCAGTTCTTC

v_gene: TRBV7-2
j_gene: TRBJ2-7
d_gene: NA
len: 17
abundance: NA
CDR3aa: CASSLQGPGTWDYEQYF
CDR3nt: TGTGCCAGCAGCCTGCAAGGCCCCGGGACTTGGGACTACGAGCAGTACTTC

v_gene: TRBV11-1
j_gene: TRBJ1-2
d_gene: NA
len: 13
abundance: few
CDR3aa: CASSRDKVYGYTF
CDR3nt: TGTGCCAGCAGCCGGGACAAAGTCTATGGCTACACCTTC

v_gene: TRBV28
j_gene: TRBJ1-5
d_gene: NA
len: 12
abundance: few
CDR3aa: CAIRLGNQPQHF
CDR3nt: TGTGCCATCCGACTTGGAAATCAGCCCCAGCATTTT

v_gene: TRBV18
j_gene: TRBJ2-1
d_gene: TRBD2
len: 14
abundance: few
CDR3aa: CASSPGLSAREQFF
CDR3nt: TGTGCCAGCTCACCGGGACTATCGGCACGGGAGCAGTTCTTC

v_gene: TRBV9
j_gene: TRBJ1-3
d_gene: NA
len: 15
abundance: few
CDR3aa: CASSVAANSGNTIYF
CDR3nt: TGTGCCAGCAGCGTAGCGGCGAATTCTGGAAACACCATATATTTT

v_gene: TRBV29-1
j_gene: TRBJ2-4
d_gene: TRBD1
len: 13
abundance: few
CDR3aa: CSVLTGGLNIQYF
CDR3nt: TGCAGCGTCCTAACAGGGGGCCTCAACATTCAGTACTTC

v_gene: TRBV4-2
j_gene: TRBJ2-1
d_gene: TRBD2
len: 15
abundance: few
CDR3aa: CASSQTSGGYNEQFF
CDR3nt: TGTGCCAGCAGCCAGACTAGCGGAGGATACAATGAGCAGTTCTTC

v_gene: TRBV6-6
j_gene: TRBJ2-5
d_gene: NA
len: 14
abundance: NA
CDR3aa: CASKNRVHQETQYF
CDR3nt: TGTGCCAGCAAGAACCGGGTGCACCAAGAGACCCAGTACTTC

v_gene: TRBV29-1
j_gene: TRBJ1-4
d_gene: NA
len: 19
abundance: few
CDR3aa: CSVLITPDRGWLTNEKLFF
CDR3nt: TGCAGCGTCCTAATAACCCCTGACAGAGGGTGGCTGACTAATGAAAAACTGTTTTTT

v_gene: TRBV7-6
j_gene: TRBJ2-5
d_gene: TRBD2
len: 15
abundance: few
CDR3aa: CASSLGGARLETQYF
CDR3nt: TGTGCCAGCAGCCTCGGGGGGGCGCGGCTAGAGACCCAGTACTTC

v_gene: TRBV4-3
j_gene: TRBJ1-2
d_gene: NA
len: 14
abundance: NA
CDR3aa: CASSQGVDSYGYTF
CDR3nt: TGCGCCAGCAGCCAAGGGGTGGACAGCTATGGCTACACCTTC

v_gene: TRBV7-2
j_gene: TRBJ2-3
d_gene: NA
len: 15
abundance: few
CDR3aa: CASSRRGYSTDTQYF
CDR3nt: TGTGCCAGCAGCCGAAGAGGCTATAGCACAGATACGCAGTATTTT